This entry lists 17 T cell receptor beta chains sequenced from one sample in a study of regulatory T cells in long-lasting Graves disease. Libraries of TCR beta came from iRepertoire HTBI primers plus Arm-PCR of CDR3 regions. TCRdb re-called the multiplex PCR reads through MiXCR, storing one row per CDR3 protein. The table has hundreds of thousands of distinct CDR3 sequences, about 16% seen once. Time point given: newly diagnosed GD, antithyroid drugs for less than 3 months. Extracted PBMC RNA gave rise to the TCR library. The same data also contributed to another study, on T cells in Graves' hyperthyroidism and ophthalmopathy.

The starting material was peripheral blood mononuclear cells (PBMCs), obtained at new diagnosis, from a patient treated with antithyroid drugs. These receptors were obtained from a woman aged 35-65 years with Graves disease.

The sample holds a few counts of this clonotype. V and J are TRBV9 and TRBJ1-1, with D uncertain. Looked up from germline, CDR1 is SGDLS and CDR2 is YYNGEE. This CDR3 has 14 residues. Deletions cut 0 bases from V and 1 base from J, with 7 bases between. For the CDR3, the DNA is TGTGCCAGCAGCGTAGTTGAGGCGAACACTGAAGCTTTCTTT. Translated, it gives CASSVVEANTEAFF. Variable domain in full (rest from reference TRBV9 and TRBJ1-1): DSGVTQTPKHLITATGQRVTLRCSPRSGDLSVYWYQQSLDQGLQFLIQYYNGEERAKGNILERFSAQQFPDLHSELNLSSLELGDSALYFCASSVVEANTEAFFGQGTRLTVV.

The sample holds many counts of this clonotype. V is TRBV12-3 or TRBV12-4 and J is TRBJ2-7; 7 bases match TRBD1. After removal of 5 bases from V and 4 bases from J, the junction contained 11 bases not matched to a gene. The length of the CDR3 is 15 residues. Here the CDR3 reads CASSLIHEGAYEQYF. In DNA form, the CDR3 reads TGTGCCAGCAGTCTGATCCACGAGGGGGCTTACGAGCAGTACTTC.

In its sample, this clonotype was seen many times. The chain recombines TRBV11-3 with TRBJ1-2; D remains ambiguous. Trimming removed 2 bases at V and 4 bases at J, with 14 bases between. The CDR3 length is 15 residues. Germline V CDR1 and CDR2: SGHNT, YENEEA. The CDR3 DNA is TGTGCCAGCAGCTTAACGAGTCGGAAGATCTATGGCTACACCTTC. It translates to CASSLTSRKIYGYTF.

This clonotype occurred many times. V and J are TRBV12-3 or TRBV12-4 and TRBJ1-1; D not resolved. This CDR3 has 15 amino acids. The ends were cut back, 7 bases at V and 1 base at J, with 16 bases in the middle. CDR3 loop: CASTHERFGNTEAFF. CDR3 bases: TGTGCCAGCACTCATGAGAGGTTTGGGAACACTGAAGCTTTCTTT.

This clonotype occurred many times. CDR3 sequence reads: CAISRDGNTEAFF. The CDR3 region has the DNA TGTGCCATCAGTCGGGACGGGAACACTGAAGCTTTCTTT. The chain uses TRBV10-3 and TRBJ1-1, with D tentatively TRBD1 (5 bases). V was shortened by 5 bases and J by 1 base, with 8 bases between the two germline ends. The germline V gene encodes CDR1 ENHRY and CDR2 SYGVKD. This CDR3 spans 13 amino acids.

The chain combines TRBV7-3 with TRBJ2-3, with 9 bases fitting TRBD2. The CDR3 length is 16 residues. V was clipped by 4 bases and J by 6 bases; unmatched bases: 11. Germline CDR1 reads SGHTA; CDR2 reads FQGTGA. The CDR3: CASSSLGAGGSDTQYF. CDR3 DNA sequence: TGTGCCAGCAGCTCCCTTGGAGCGGGGGGTTCCGATACGCAGTATTTT.

This clonotype occurred many times. The chain is built from TRBV12-3 or TRBV12-4 and TRBJ1-2; no clear D gene. The CDR3 is made up of 12 amino acids. V lost 4 bases and J 8 bases, leaving 11 bases between the germline ends. The chain's CDR3 is CASSSSNRGYTF. CDR3 bases: TGTGCCAGCAGTTCCTCTAATCGGGGCTACACCTTC.

This clonotype appeared many times. The chain recombines TRBV28 with TRBJ2-1; TRBD1 agrees at 9 bases. With 10 bases clipped from V and 10 bases from J, the junction kept 8 bases outside the gene matches. The CDR3 is 12 residues long. Per the germline V gene, CDR1 is MDHEN and CDR2 is SYDVKM. The CDR3 DNA sequence: TGTGCCATACAGGGGGCTACATGGGAGCAGTTCTTC. This sequence encodes CAIQGATWEQFF.

This clonotype was observed many times. The chain carries TRBV3-1 and TRBJ1-2; 10 nucleotides agree with TRBD1. J gave up 4 bases and V 4 bases, and 3 bases lay outside the gene matches. CDR3 length: 14 residues. Germline V gene sequence: CDR1 LGHDT, CDR2 YNNKEL (reference sequence). CDR3 nucleotide sequence: TGTGCCAGCAGCCGACAGGGGGCTTTCTATGGCTACACCTTC. This translates into CASSRQGAFYGYTF. Based on the CDR3 plus reference TRBV3-1 and TRBJ1-2, the full variable domain is DTAVSQTPKYLVTQMGNDKSIKCEQNLGHDTMYWYKQDSKKFLKIMFSYNNKELIINETVPNRFSPKSPDKAHLNLHINSLELGDSAVYFCASSRQGAFYGYTFGSGTRLTVV.

There are many counts of this clonotype. The chain is built from TRBV7-6 and TRBJ1-3; no clear D gene. CDR3 length: 15 amino acids. V was trimmed by 3 bases and J by 3 bases, leaving 12 bases between them. Looked up from germline, CDR1 is SGHVS and CDR2 is FNYEAQ. CDR3 coding DNA: TGTGCCAGCAGCTTCGGACCGTCGGATGGAAACACCATATATTTT. Its protein product is CASSFGPSDGNTIYF.

V is TRBV29-1 and J is TRBJ2-3; D possibly corresponds to TRBD1 (5 bases). Trimming cost V 5 bases and J 3 bases, with 9 bases left between them. The CDR3 covers 12 residues. The germline V gene has CDR1 SQVTM and CDR2 ANQGSEA. CDR3 loop: CSVSTDTDTQYF. DNA of the CDR3: TGCAGCGTTTCGACAGATACAGATACGCAGTATTTT.

This clonotype was seen repeatedly, ten times or more. V gene TRBV6-1 combines with J gene TRBJ1-4; D gene ambiguous. This CDR3 is built from 13 residues. The V end lost 1 base, the J end lost 7 bases, and 7 bases lay between the germline ends. Germline V gene data show CDR1 as MNHNS and CDR2 as SASEGT. The CDR3 region has the DNA TGTGCCAGCAGTGAAGTACTTTTTGAAAAACTGTTTTTT. Protein sequence: CASSEVLFEKLFF.

In this sample, this clonotype turned up once. The chain links TRBV24-1 to TRBJ2-1; TRBD2 matches at 8 bases. The trim removed 6 bases at V and 5 bases at J, leaving 5 bases unmatched. The length of the CDR3 is 14 residues. The V gene's germline CDR1 is KGHDR and CDR2 SFDVKD. The CDR3 here is CATSTSGGDNEQFF. The CDR3 DNA sequence: TGTGCCACCAGTACAAGCGGGGGAGACAATGAGCAGTTCTTC.

This clonotype was observed many times. The chain has TRBV5-8 and TRBJ2-7, with D hard to call. The CDR3 loop spans 12 amino acids. Germline V gives CDR1 SGHTS, CDR2 YDEGEE. V lost 0 bases and J 5 bases, leaving 6 bases between the germline ends. The CDR3 DNA sequence: TGTGCCAGCAGCTTGGAGGGCCACGAGCAGTACTTC. This gives the protein CASSLEGHEQYF.

This rearrangement joins TRBV6-2 or TRBV6-3 to TRBJ2-6; D is ambiguous. Trimming left V 6 bases short and J 2 bases short, with 5 bases between. Germline-derived CDR1 and CDR2 are MNHEY and SVGEGT. The CDR3 is 13 amino acids. The DNA of the CDR3 is TGTGCCAGCAGAAGACCTGGGGCCAACGTCCTGACTTTC. The encoded protein is CASRRPGANVLTF.

At least ten counts were recorded for this clonotype. V gene TRBV30 combines with J gene TRBJ2-7, with no clear D. This CDR3 region has 12 residues. Germline CDR1 GTSNPN, CDR2 SVGIG (reference sequence). Trimming cost V 2 bases and J 2 bases, with 7 bases left between them. Here the CDR3 DNA reads TGTGCCTGGAGTCAAGTTCCCTACGAGCAGTACTTC. Its protein product is CAWSQVPYEQYF.

This clonotype was detected ten times or more. The germline gene is not matched at one end of the junction; a read error may be the cause. V gene TRBV12-3 or TRBV12-4 combines with J gene TRBJ1-1, with unresolved D. The CDR3 is made up of 13 amino acids. The chain's CDR3 is CASTAVVNTEAFF. CDR3 bases: TGCGCCAGCACGGCGGTTGTGAACACTGAAGCTTTCTTT.